The clone carrying this T cell receptor beta chain has ten or more counts. V was clipped by 1 base and J by 3 bases, with 15 bases between them. The CDR3 spans 16 residues. CDR1 SGHVS and CDR2 FNYEAQ come from the germline V gene. Individual cDNA molecules carried attached unique molecular identifiers. TCRdb used MiXCR to reprocess the 5' RACE reads, holding one entry per CDR3 protein. The sample consists of approximately 27,000 distinct CDR3 sequences, approximately 5.3% of them appearing once. This record comes from a study of early T cells in non-severe SARS-CoV-2 infection. This receptor was obtained from an adult who was a healthcare worker with PCR-confirmed SARS-CoV-2 infection or an uninfected control (not recorded which). J is TRBJ1-1 and V is TRBV7-6; TRBD1 might be the D (5 bases). The sequenced sample consisted of whole blood. The CDR3 DNA reads TGTGCCAGCAGCTTAGAGGCAGGGTGGGGGGACACTGAAGCTTTCTTT. Protein product: CASSLEAGWGDTEAFF.